This T cell receptor beta chain was sequenced for a study of cytomegalovirus exposure and HLA in healthy donors (dated by TCRdb to 2016 to 2017). Some background on the complete study: A later analysis indicated that the 100 to 150 validation repertoires were generated on the platform also employed for the 666 repertoires of the first cohort. The study was designed to test whether signatures of past pathogen exposure could be identified by cataloging public T cell receptors. A separate validation cohort of over a hundred different subjects was used in addition to the roughly 670-subject first cohort. The study combined high-throughput TCR immunosequencing, statistical association of individual TCRs with disease status, and machine learning to predict cytomegalovirus infection status. General study outcomes and caveats: The study gave a list of some 150 TCR beta chains associated with cytomegalovirus. Across donors, most TCR sequences were observed very rarely, whereas some public TCRs were present in many individuals. In vitro tests confirmed that three of the cytomegalovirus-associated TCR beta chains recognize cytomegalovirus antigens. All 120 or so repertoires were used to score co-occurrence in the validation cohort in a later analysis, because that analysis had no HLA typing for the cohort. The classifier was reported to diagnose cytomegalovirus status with high specificity and sensitivity in both the original and validation cohorts. Of the cluster scores, approximately 94% were above 0 in a later analysis, which found that TCRs clustered in the first cohort also tended to co-occur in the 120 validation repertoires. The authors suggested that the approach could potentially be extended to other disease states and immunological phenotypes.

The donors belonged to the validation cohort of approximately 130 subjects, which was separate from the roughly 700-subject first cohort. Library construction relied on the immunoSEQ multiplex PCR assay. In the source study's methods: A statistical classification framework was built for diagnosing cytomegalovirus status from the catalog of TCR beta chain sequences. Imported from immuneACCESS, the table was reduced by TCRdb to in-frame sequences with V and J called. These copies leave out some clones; in studies compared against another copy, an unresolved V gene accounts for under half, and the cause of the remainder is not known. Clone size and V and J calls were adopted from that table, with D and trimming inferred from the DNA. Here the sample has about 160,000 clones; just under 90% occur a single time. The top ten hold approximately 10% of the sample. The CDR3 goes from the cysteine to the phenylalanine over 13 residues. CDR3 DNA only is kept here, 39 bases in frame from base 1. CDR1 and CDR2 are drawn from the germline V gene: SQVTM, ANQGSEA. From V the trimming removes 4 bases and from J it removes 5 bases, while the gene matches leave 8 bases of the junction unaccounted for.

About this clone: The antigen it recognizes is unknown. Nothing much larger sits one base from this clone, and base qualities are not available.

The sequence is built from TRBV29-1 and TRBJ2-7; 7 bases in the middle match TRBD1. The TCR was taken from a woman aged 18-29 years in good health and CMV-seropositive. The sample consisted of PBMCs. The sequence in DNA is TGCAGCGTTGCCCGGGACAGCTATAACGAGCAGTACTTC. This translates into CSVARDSYNEQYF.